The clone carrying this T cell receptor beta chain was seen a few times. Its specificity is not known. Expressed TCRB transcripts were sequenced because the entire RNA isolate underwent reverse transcription. The repertoire was sequenced with immunoSEQ multiplex PCR; TCRdb's copy has only in-frame clones and lacks some. The data contain about 740,000 clones, 13% of them singletons. The V end lost 0 bases, the J end lost 0 bases, and 7 bases lay between the germline ends. CDR1 and CDR2 from the germline V gene are SGDLS and YYNGEE. The CDR3 spans 15 residues. The record originates from a study of beta chain features in type 1 diabetes. Study context: Sorted cells numbering around 110,000,000 were examined across all samples.

Study-wide results and caveats: All four CD4+ subsets of Type 1 diabetes patients contained TCRB CDR3s that were moderately but significantly shorter.

The source of this sequence is a man between 18 and 29 years old with type 1 diabetes. The J gene is TRBJ2-1, the V gene TRBV9; tentatively, D is TRBD2 (5 bases). The material sequenced was naive CD4+ T cells from blood. The CDR3 DNA is TGTGCCAGCAGCGTAGTGGGAGCCTCCTACAATGAGCAGTTCTTC. Translating gives CASSVVGASYNEQFF. Full variable domain (remainder filled in from reference TRBV9 and TRBJ2-1): DSGVTQTPKHLITATGQRVTLRCSPRSGDLSVYWYQQSLDQGLQFLIQYYNGEERAKGNILERFSAQQFPDLHSELNLSSLELGDSALYFCASSVVGASYNEQFFGPGTRLTVL.